The 16 T cell receptor beta chains below all came from one sample that was sequenced in a study of human T cells and chemical hapten exposure. TCRdb passed the RACE reads through MiXCR, listing each CDR3 protein once. The repertoire holds about 93,000 distinct CDR3 sequences, approximately 8.2% seen once, with 2.9% in the top ten. Time point of the sample: healthy volunteer bleed at 2 weeks. Unfractionated whole blood was the source from which total RNA was extracted. Sample: whole blood. These receptors were collected from a female donor in good health. Some clones in this sample may be carry-over from other donors' samples.

CDR3 nucleotides: TGTGCCAGCAGCCAAGGAAGCGGATTTGGGGCCCTCGCCAAAAACATTCAGTACTTC. Protein sequence: CASSQGSGFGALAKNIQYF. This chain links TRBV3-1 with TRBJ2-4; D may be TRBD1 or TRBD2 (5 bases each). The germline V and J ends were trimmed by 1 base and 1 base, with 20 bases remaining between them. This CDR3 spans 19 amino acids. The germline V gene encodes CDR1 LGHDT and CDR2 YNNKEL (reference sequence).

Of note for this clonotype: One junction end disagrees with the germline gene, perhaps due to a read error. The rearrangement joins TRBV28 to TRBJ2-2; 12 bases fit TRBD2. The CDR3 consists of 15 residues. The V gene's germline CDR1 is MDHEN and CDR2 SYDVKM. DNA of the CDR3: TGTGTCAGCAAGACTAGCGGGAGAGGTACCGGGGAGCTGTTTTTT. It is translated as CVSKTSGRGTGELFF.

The sample holds many counts of this clonotype. V and J are TRBV27 and TRBJ2-5; the D gene is possibly TRBD1 (6 bases). This CDR3 contains 15 residues. CDR1 and CDR2 (germline): MNHEY, SMNVEV (reference sequence). V was shortened by 6 bases and J by 5 bases, with 19 bases between the two germline ends. The CDR3 is CASRMNLQGLETQYF. CDR3 coding DNA: TGTGCCAGCAGAATGAACCTACAGGGTCTGGAGACCCAGTACTTC.

Ten or more counts support this clonotype. This chain connects TRBV7-8 to TRBJ2-6; maybe TRBD1 (6 bases). The germline CDR1 and CDR2 sequences are SGHVS and FQNEAQ. Trimming shortened V by 4 bases and J by 1 base, and 14 bases separated the two germline ends. The CDR3 extends over 17 amino acids. The CDR3 loop reads CASSSNRVGSGANVLTF. In DNA form, the CDR3 reads TGTGCCAGCAGCTCAAACAGGGTTGGATCTGGGGCCAACGTCCTGACTTTC.

The chain links TRBV28 to TRBJ2-7; 7 bases are shared with TRBD1. The V gene end was trimmed by 3 bases and the J gene end by 5 bases; junction bases not matched to a gene: 10. In germline, CDR1 is MDHEN, CDR2 SYDVKM. This CDR3 has 15 amino acids. In nucleotides, the CDR3 is TGTGCCAGCAGTTTGCCCACTGGGACAGTGGACGAGCAGTACTTC. Translation gives CASSLPTGTVDEQYF.

This clonotype turned up a few times. The chain combines TRBV29-1 with TRBJ2-1; TRBD1 is a possible D gene (6 bases). The germline V and J ends were trimmed by 0 bases and 4 bases, with 7 bases remaining between them. The CDR3 is made up of 13 amino acids. The germline V gene encodes CDR1 SQVTM and CDR2 ANQGSEA. The CDR3 spells CSVEEGQYNEQFF. In DNA, the CDR3 is TGCAGCGTTGAAGAAGGACAGTACAATGAGCAGTTCTTC.

The chain recombines TRBV5-6 with TRBJ2-7; D is perhaps TRBD2 (5 bases). V lost 1 base to trimming and J lost 5 bases, with 10 bases between them. Germline V gives CDR1 SGHDT, CDR2 YYEEEE. The CDR3 length is 13 residues. The CDR3 spells CASSLLRVDEQYF. Here the CDR3 DNA reads TGTGCCAGCAGCTTGCTGAGGGTAGACGAGCAGTACTTC.

Many counts were recorded for this clonotype. This rearrangement joins TRBV28 to TRBJ1-4, with 10 positions matching TRBD1. CDR1 and CDR2 (germline): MDHEN, SYDVKM. The length of the CDR3 is 14 residues. V lost 4 bases to trimming and J lost 5 bases; unmatched junction nucleotides: 1. Written as DNA, the CDR3 is TGTGCCAGCAGTTCGGACAGGGGGAATGAAAAACTGTTTTTT. It translates to CASSSDRGNEKLFF.

This clonotype was detected only a few times. This rearrangement joins TRBV27 to TRBJ1-2; D not certain. The CDR3 is 12 amino acids. V was shortened by 10 bases and J by 3 bases, with 12 bases between the two germline ends. Germline loops: CDR1 MNHEY, CDR2 SMNVEV (reference sequence). The CDR3 loop is CAIKRAYYGYTF. DNA for the CDR3: TGTGCCATCAAAAGGGCCTACTATGGCTACACCTTC.

This clonotype occurred a few times. The gene calls are TRBV16 and TRBJ1-1; D perhaps matches TRBD1 (6 bases). In germline, CDR1 is KGHSY, CDR2 FQNENV. V was trimmed by 2 bases and J by 1 base, leaving 8 bases between them. The CDR3 totals 14 residues. CDR3 DNA: TGTGCCAGCAGCCAAATACAGGGGAACACTGAAGCTTTCTTT. This sequence encodes CASSQIQGNTEAFF.

This clonotype has ten or more counts. The chain combines TRBV3-1 with TRBJ2-1; 7 nucleotides match TRBD2. The J segment lost 7 bases and the V segment lost 8 bases, leaving 14 bases of the junction unmatched. The CDR3 totals 15 residues. CDR1 and CDR2 from the germline V gene are LGHDT and YNNKEL (reference sequence). CDR3 in amino acids: CASGKGASGMNEQFF. The CDR3 DNA is TGTGCCAGCGGGAAAGGGGCTAGCGGTATGAATGAGCAGTTCTTC.

This clonotype was seen more than once but under ten times. The rearrangement joins TRBV29-1 to TRBJ2-1, with 12 bases fitting TRBD2. From germline, CDR1 is SQVTM and CDR2 ANQGSEA. V lost 6 bases to trimming and J lost 2 bases; unmatched junction nucleotides: 5. The CDR3 runs to 15 residues. CDR3 nucleotides: TGCAGCGTAAGGGGACTAGCGGGTCCCTACAATGAGCAGTTCTTC. It encodes CSVRGLAGPYNEQFF.

This clonotype has at least ten counts. V gene TRBV12-3 or TRBV12-4 combines with J gene TRBJ1-5; D uncertain. The CDR3 has 12 residues. The V end lost 5 bases, the J end lost 4 bases, and 6 bases lay between the germline ends. CDR3 amino acids: CASSPDNQPQHF. The CDR3 DNA follows: TGTGCCAGCAGTCCTGATAATCAGCCCCAGCATTTT.

This clonotype appeared a few times. V gene TRBV7-2 combines with J gene TRBJ2-7; D gene ambiguous. The CDR3 totals 13 residues. From germline, CDR1 is SGHTA and CDR2 FQGNSA. The V end lost 2 bases, the J end lost 6 bases, and 11 bases lay between the germline ends. CDR3 DNA sequence: TGTGCCAGCAGCTTACTAGGCCCCCTCGAGCAGTACTTC. Translated: CASSLLGPLEQYF.

The sample holds many counts of this clonotype. This chain joins TRBV20-1 and TRBJ2-6, with no clear D. Germline V lookup: CDR1 DFQATT, CDR2 SNEGSKA (reference sequence). Trimming took off 7 bases at V and 1 base at J, with 5 bases between the two ends. The CDR3 is 12 residues long. Here the CDR3 DNA reads TGCAGTGGAATATCTGGGGCCAACGTCCTGACTTTC. This encodes CSGISGANVLTF.

This clonotype was observed a handful of times. The chain has TRBV27 and TRBJ2-7; TRBD2 might be the D (7 bases). The CDR3 contains 14 residues. Germline V gene lookup returns CDR1 MNHEY and CDR2 SMNVEV (reference sequence). V was trimmed by 2 bases and J by 6 bases, leaving 14 bases between them. The CDR3: CASSLAGAPGEQYF. The CDR3 DNA sequence: TGTGCCAGCAGTTTAGCGGGGGCTCCTGGCGAGCAGTACTTC.